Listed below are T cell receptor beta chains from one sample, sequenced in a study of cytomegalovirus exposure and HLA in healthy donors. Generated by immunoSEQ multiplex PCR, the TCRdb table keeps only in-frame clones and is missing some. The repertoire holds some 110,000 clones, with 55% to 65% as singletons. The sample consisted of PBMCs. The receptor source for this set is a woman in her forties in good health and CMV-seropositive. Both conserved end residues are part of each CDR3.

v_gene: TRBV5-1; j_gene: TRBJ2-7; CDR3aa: CASSLLTGTYEQYF
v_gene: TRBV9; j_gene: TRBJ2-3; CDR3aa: CASSGRGGISTDTQYF
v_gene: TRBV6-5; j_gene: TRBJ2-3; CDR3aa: CASSQNLYATDTQYF
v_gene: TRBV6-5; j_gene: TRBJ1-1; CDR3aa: CASSYRGNTEAFF
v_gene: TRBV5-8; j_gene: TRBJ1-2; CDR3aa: CASSLHQGGYGYTF
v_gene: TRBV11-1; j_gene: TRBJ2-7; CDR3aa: CASSFSTSGSYEQYF
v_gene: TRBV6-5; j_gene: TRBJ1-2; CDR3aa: CASSSPTGNYGYTF
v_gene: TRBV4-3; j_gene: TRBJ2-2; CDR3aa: CASSQDYSYTGELFF
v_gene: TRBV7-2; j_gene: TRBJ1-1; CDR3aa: CASSLGPVYTEAFF
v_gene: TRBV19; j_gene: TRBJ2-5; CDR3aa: CASKIGLGEETQYF
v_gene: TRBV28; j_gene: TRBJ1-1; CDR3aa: CASSLISATVITEAFF
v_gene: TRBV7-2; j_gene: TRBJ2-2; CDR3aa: CASSFYPNRNTGELFF
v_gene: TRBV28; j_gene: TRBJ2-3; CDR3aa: CASSYRGSRDTQYF
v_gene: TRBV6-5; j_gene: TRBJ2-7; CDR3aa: CASGGTDSYEQYF
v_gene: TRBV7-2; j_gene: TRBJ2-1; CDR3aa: CASSLAASNEQFF
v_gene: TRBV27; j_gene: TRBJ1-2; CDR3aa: CASSAQGVGGYTF
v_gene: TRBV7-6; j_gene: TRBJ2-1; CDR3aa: CASSLSTGGHGASGRGEQFF